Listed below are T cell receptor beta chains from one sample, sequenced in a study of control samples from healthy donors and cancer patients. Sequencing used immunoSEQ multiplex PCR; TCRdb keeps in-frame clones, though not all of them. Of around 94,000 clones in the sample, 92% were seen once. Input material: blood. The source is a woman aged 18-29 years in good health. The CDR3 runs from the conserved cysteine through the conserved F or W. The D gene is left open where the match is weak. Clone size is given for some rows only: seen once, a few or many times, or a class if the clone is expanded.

DNA: TGTGCCAGCAGTTTAGGGTATGACGAGCAGTACTTC
CDR3: CASSLGYDEQYF
size: few
J: TRBJ2-7
V: TRBV28
D: NA

DNA: TGTGCCATCGGGAACACTGAAGCTTTCTTT
CDR3: CAIGNTEAFF
size: NA
J: TRBJ1-1
V: TRBV6-5
D: NA

DNA: TGCAGCGTACCCCCCAGGGCCCGTAACTATGGCTACACCTTC
CDR3: CSVPPRARNYGYTF
size: NA
J: TRBJ1-2
V: TRBV29-1
D: NA

DNA: TGTGCCACCGACGATTCGGGGGGCAGAGTCCAAGAGACCCAGTACTTC
CDR3: CATDDSGGRVQETQYF
size: NA
J: TRBJ2-5
V: TRBV24-1
D: NA

DNA: TGTGCCAGCAGCCAAGGCCGAGTTACTAACTATGGCTACACCTTC
CDR3: CASSQGRVTNYGYTF
size: NA
J: TRBJ1-2
V: TRBV3-1/TRBV3-2
D: NA

DNA: TGTGCCAGCAGGCCTGGTGTCAGGGGTGTTGACAATCAGCCCCAGCATTTT
CDR3: CASRPGVRGVDNQPQHF
size: NA
J: TRBJ1-5
V: TRBV5-5
D: NA

DNA: TGTGCCTGGAGTGTACCTGGTTATGGCTACACCTTC
CDR3: CAWSVPGYGYTF
size: NA
J: TRBJ1-2
V: TRBV30
D: NA

DNA: TGTGCCTGGAGTGCCAGGGCAACATACGAGTTGAGGAGCAATCAGCCCCAGCATTTT
CDR3: CAWSARATYELRSNQPQHF
size: once
J: TRBJ1-5
V: TRBV30
D: NA

DNA: TGTGCCAGCAGCCGCCCGGGCCCGGGATATGGCTACACCTTC
CDR3: CASSRPGPGYGYTF
size: NA
J: TRBJ1-2
V: TRBV5-5
D: NA

DNA: TGTGCCAGCAGCAAGACAGGGTTGAATTCACCCCTCCACTTT
CDR3: CASSKTGLNSPLHF
size: NA
J: TRBJ1-6
V: TRBV5-4
D: TRBD1

DNA: TGCGCCAGCAGCTTGGGAGCGGGAGTAGTGTACGAGCAGTACTTC
CDR3: CASSLGAGVVYEQYF
size: NA
J: TRBJ2-7
V: TRBV5-1
D: TRBD2

DNA: TGTGCCAGCAGACAATTAGGGGATCCTAATGAAAAACTGTTTTTT
CDR3: CASRQLGDPNEKLFF
size: once
J: TRBJ1-4
V: TRBV6-5
D: NA

DNA: TGTGCCAGCATTCGAGGGCTCTCCTACGAGCAGTACTTC
CDR3: CASIRGLSYEQYF
size: NA
J: TRBJ2-7
V: TRBV2
D: NA

DNA: TGCGCCAGCAGCCAAGATACCAGCTCCTACAATGAGCAGTTCTTC
CDR3: CASSQDTSSYNEQFF
size: NA
J: TRBJ2-1
V: TRBV4-1
D: NA

DNA: TGTGCCAGTAGTAGACCCTTCGCACGGAACTACGAGCAGTACTTC
CDR3: CASSRPFARNYEQYF
size: few
J: TRBJ2-7
V: TRBV19
D: NA

DNA: TGTGCCAGCAGTTATACCAGGGTCTATGGCTACACCTTC
CDR3: CASSYTRVYGYTF
size: few
J: TRBJ1-2
V: TRBV6-2/TRBV6-3
D: NA